What follows describes a single TCR beta chain. Naive CD8 isolation took CD45RO-negative cells positively selected for CCR7 and excluded terminally differentiated effector memory CD45RA+ cells. Produced via immunoSEQ multiplex PCR; TCRdb's table is partial and in-frame only. The table has more than 2 million clones, about 94% seen once; the top ten hold around 1.8%. This CDR3 is 16 amino acids long. Germline V CDR1 and CDR2: LNHNV, YYDKDF (reference sequence). Trimming took 1 base from V and 4 from J; bases not matched to a gene: 5. These data are taken from a study of shared clonotypes between healthy human individuals.

This sequence originates from a man between 18 and 29 years old in good health. Some clones in this sample may be carry-over from other donors' samples. This chain links TRBV15 with TRBJ2-5; TRBD2 agrees at 11 bases. The sample taken for sequencing was naive CD8+ T cells from PBMCs. CDR3 protein: CATSRALSGRGETQYF. In DNA, the CDR3 is TGTGCCACCAGCAGAGCCCTTAGCGGGAGGGGAGAGACCCAGTACTTC.